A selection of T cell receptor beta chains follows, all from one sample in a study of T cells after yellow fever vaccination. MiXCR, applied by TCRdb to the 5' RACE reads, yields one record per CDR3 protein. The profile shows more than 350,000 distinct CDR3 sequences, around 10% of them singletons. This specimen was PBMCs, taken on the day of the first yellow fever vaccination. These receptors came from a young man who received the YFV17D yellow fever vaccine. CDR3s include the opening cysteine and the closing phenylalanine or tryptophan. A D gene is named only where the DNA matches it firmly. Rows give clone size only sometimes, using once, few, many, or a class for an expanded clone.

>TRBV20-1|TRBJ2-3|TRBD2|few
CSAELAGGPSTDTQYF
TGCAGTGCTGAACTAGCGGGGGGACCTAGCACAGATACGCAGTATTTT
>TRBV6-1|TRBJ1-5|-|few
CASSRLGLGSNQPQHF
TGTGCCAGCAGTCGCCTTGGGCTCGGCAGCAATCAGCCCCAGCATTTT
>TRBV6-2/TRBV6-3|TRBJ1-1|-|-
CASSYSVRNTEAFF
TGTGCCAGCAGTTACTCGGTCCGGAACACTGAAGCTTTCTTT
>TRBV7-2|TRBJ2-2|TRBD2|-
CASSPSGGTNTGELFF
TGTGCCAGCAGCCCCAGCGGGGGGACGAACACCGGGGAGCTGTTTTTT
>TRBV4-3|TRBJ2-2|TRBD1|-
CASNHRGTGELFF
TGCGCCAGCAATCACAGGGGTACCGGGGAGCTGTTTTTT
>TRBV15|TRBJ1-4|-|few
CATSLPFQGINEKLFF
TGTGCCACCAGCCTACCGTTCCAAGGGATAAATGAAAAACTGTTTTTT
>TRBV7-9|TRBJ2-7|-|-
CASGWGTPGHEQYF
TGTGCCAGCGGGTGGGGGACACCGGGCCACGAGCAGTACTTC
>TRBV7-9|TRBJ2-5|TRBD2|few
CASSPGLAWETQYF
TGTGCCAGCAGCCCAGGACTAGCGTGGGAGACCCAGTACTTC
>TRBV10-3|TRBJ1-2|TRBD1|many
CATGTGTGYQGYTF
TGTGCCACCGGGACCGGGACAGGGTATCAAGGCTACACCTTC
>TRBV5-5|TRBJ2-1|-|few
CASSLGATVYNEQFF
TGTGCCAGCAGCTTGGGAGCGACAGTCTACAATGAGCAGTTCTTC
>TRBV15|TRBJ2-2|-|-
CATSRAWRLNTKPNTGELFF
TGTGCCACCAGCAGAGCCTGGAGACTCAACACGAAACCCAACACCGGGGAGCTGTTTTTT
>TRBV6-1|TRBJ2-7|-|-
CASRRASVYEQYF
TGTGCCAGCAGGAGGGCTAGCGTCTACGAGCAGTACTTC
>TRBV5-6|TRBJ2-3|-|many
CASSLRQADTQYF
TGTGCCAGCAGTTTACGACAGGCAGATACGCAGTATTTT